The 6 T cell receptor beta chains reported below all come from one sample, sequenced in a study of blood T cell repertoires in COVID-19. Assay used: immunoSEQ multiplex PCR; TCRdb lists only in-frame clones, some missing. The table has 150,000 to 200,000 clones, more than 85% seen once. Material for sequencing was peripheral blood. The receptors were gathered from a woman in her sixties with COVID-19, enrolled during active disease.

The rearrangement uses TRBV4-3 and TRBJ1-2, with D hard to call. Germline lookup yields CDR1 LGHNA and CDR2 YSLEER. The CDR3 spans 15 residues. V lost 1 base to trimming and J lost 0 bases, with 9 bases between them. The CDR3 region has the DNA TGCGCCAGCAGCCAAGTAAACGTAGCTAACTATGGCTACACCTTC. This sequence encodes CASSQVNVANYGYTF.

This clone appeared once. CDR3: CASSPRTSGGEQYF. The CDR3 DNA follows: TGTGCCAGCAGCCCCCGGACTAGCGGGGGCGAGCAGTACTTC. The rearrangement links TRBV3-1 (or the pseudogene TRBV3-2) to TRBJ2-7; TRBD2 aligns across 13 bases. Trimming cost V 4 bases and J 6 bases; bases outside gene matches: 3. CDR3 length equals 14 residues. Looked up from germline, CDR1 is LGHDT and CDR2 is YNNKEL (reference sequence).

Written as DNA, the CDR3 is TGCAGTGCTAGAGTAGTAAACACCATATATTTT. Protein: CSARVVNTIYF. J is TRBJ1-3 and V is TRBV20-1; D remains unclear. CDR3 length: 11 residues. Germline V CDR1 and CDR2: DFQATT, SNEGSKA (reference sequence). Trimming took 1 base from V and 6 from J, leaving 4 bases between them.

This rearrangement joins TRBV21-1 to TRBJ1-1; the table gives TRBD1 as D, unverified against the DNA. TRBV21-1 is labeled a pseudogene. CDR3 length: 15 residues. The CDR3 here is CASSGGQGVETEAFF. In nucleotides, the CDR3 is TGTGCCAGCAGCGGAGGACAGGGGGTGGAAACTGAAGCTTTCTTT.

V and J are TRBV7-9 and TRBJ1-6, with D maybe TRBD1 (5 bases). The germline V and J ends were trimmed by 1 base and 9 bases, with 13 bases remaining between them. CDR1 SEHNR and CDR2 FQNEAQ come from the germline V gene (reference sequence). The CDR3 covers 15 residues. The DNA for the CDR3 is TGTGCCAGCAGCTTAGACGGGCAGGGCGGTTCACCCCTCCACTTT. As protein: CASSLDGQGGSPLHF.

The chain joins TRBV28 to TRBJ1-5; tentative D call: TRBD1 (5 bases). The CDR3 totals 15 residues. CDR1 and CDR2 (germline): MDHEN, SYDVKM. V was trimmed by 3 bases and J by 0 bases, leaving 9 bases between them. The CDR3 protein is CASSLAGYSNQPQHF. As DNA, the CDR3 is TGTGCCAGCAGTTTGGCAGGGTATAGCAATCAGCCCCAGCATTTT.